The 7 T cell receptor beta chains listed next were all sequenced from one sample in a study of T-cell reconstitution after alpha-beta-depleted transplantation in children. The TCRbeta library was prepared with unique molecular identifiers. TCRdb reprocessed the PCR reads via MiXCR and lists one record per CDR3 protein. Counted here are roughly 610,000 distinct CDR3 sequences, over 9.5% occurring once; the ten biggest clones make up approximately 4.1%. Source: PBMCs from the stem cell graft donor, taken from the stem cell graft. The source is a human donor who donated a stem cell graft to a child with acute myeloid leukemia.

CDR3 in amino acids: CASSLQTGPYNEQFF. CDR3 in DNA: TGTGCCAGCAGCCTCCAAACAGGACCCTACAATGAGCAGTTCTTC. The chain carries TRBV14 and TRBJ2-1; D perhaps matches TRBD1 (5 bases). Looked up from germline, CDR1 is SGHDN and CDR2 is FVKESK. CDR3 size: 15 residues. The germline V and J ends were trimmed by 4 bases and 2 bases, with 12 bases remaining between them.

This clonotype was detected a few times. This chain uses TRBV18 with TRBJ2-5; tentative D call: TRBD2 (6 bases). CDR3 length: 13 amino acids. Between the trimmed V and J ends, which lost 7 bases and 5 bases, there was a span of 14 bases. The germline CDR1 and CDR2 sequences are KGHSH and LQKENI. In DNA form, the CDR3 reads TGTGCCAGCTTCCCCGCGGCGGGGGAGACCCAGTACTTC. Encoded protein: CASFPAAGETQYF.

This clonotype has a count of ten or more. The V call is TRBV7-9, the J call TRBJ2-3; possibly TRBD2 for D (5 bases). This CDR3 region has 14 residues. V lost 2 bases, J lost 3 bases, and 9 bases lay in between. Germline V gene lookup returns CDR1 SEHNR and CDR2 FQNEAQ (reference sequence). The CDR3 loop is CASSLMGETDTQYF. The DNA for the CDR3 is TGTGCCAGCAGCTTAATGGGAGAAACAGATACGCAGTATTTT.

This clonotype was seen more than once but under ten times. J is TRBJ1-6 and V is TRBV7-2, with D perhaps matching TRBD1 (5 bases). The CDR3 has 16 amino acids. Trimming stripped 4 bases from V and 9 bases from J, with 19 bases between. Per the germline V gene, CDR1 is SGHTA and CDR2 is FQGNSA. The CDR3 nucleotides read TGTGCCAGCAGCTCCCCTCTCGGTGGTGGGGGTTCACCCCTCCACTTT. This encodes CASSSPLGGGGSPLHF. The variable domain in full, completed from reference TRBV7-2 and TRBJ1-6, reads GAGVSQSPSNKVTEKGKDVELRCDPISGHTALYWYRQSLGQGLEFLIYFQGNSAPDKSGLPSDRFSAERTGGSVSTLTIQRTQQEDSAVYLCASSSPLGGGGSPLHFGNGTRLTVT.

Many counts were recorded for this clonotype. The chain has TRBV5-1 and TRBJ2-7; D is undetermined. V was cut by 1 base and J by 1 base, with 9 bases left in between. The germline V gene has CDR1 SGHRS and CDR2 YFSETQ. This CDR3 has 14 amino acids. CDR3 nucleotide sequence: TGCGCCAGCAGCTTGTCAGGCGGTTCCTACGAGCAGTACTTC. Residues: CASSLSGGSYEQYF.

This clonotype was detected ten times or more. The chain employs TRBV19 and TRBJ2-6; 8 nucleotides line up with TRBD1. V lost 7 bases, J lost 1 base, and 3 bases stayed unmatched. Germline assignment: CDR1 LNHDA and CDR2 SQIVND (reference sequence). The CDR3 runs to 15 residues. CDR3 nucleotide sequence: TGTGCCAGTAAGACAGGGGCTTCTGGGGCCAACGTCCTGACTTTC. It translates to CASKTGASGANVLTF.

This clonotype was seen a few times. The CDR3 nucleotides are TGCGCCGGGTCCCACGGGGGAGGGGCTGAGCAGTTCTTC. This gives the protein CAGSHGGGAEQFF. The chain combines TRBV4-3 with TRBJ2-1, with 7 positions matching TRBD2. The CDR3 loop spans 13 amino acids. The ends lost 11 bases at V and 9 bases at J; junction bases unmatched: 13. Germline V gene data show CDR1 as LGHNA and CDR2 as YSLEER.